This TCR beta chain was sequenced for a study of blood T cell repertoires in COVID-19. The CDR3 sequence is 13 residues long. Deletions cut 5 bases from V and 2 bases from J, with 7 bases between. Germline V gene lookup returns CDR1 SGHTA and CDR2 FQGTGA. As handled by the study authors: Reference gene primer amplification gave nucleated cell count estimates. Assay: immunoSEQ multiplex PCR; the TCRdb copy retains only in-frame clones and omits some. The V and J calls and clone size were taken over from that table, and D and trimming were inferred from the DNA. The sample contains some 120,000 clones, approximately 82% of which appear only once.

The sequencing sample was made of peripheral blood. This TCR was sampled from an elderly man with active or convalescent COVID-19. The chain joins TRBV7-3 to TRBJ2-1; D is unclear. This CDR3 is CASSLGAYNEQFF. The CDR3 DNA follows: TGTGCCAGCAGCCTTGGAGCCTACAATGAGCAGTTCTTC. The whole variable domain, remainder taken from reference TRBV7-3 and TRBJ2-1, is GAGVSQTPSNKVTEKGKYVELRCDPISGHTALYWYRQSLGQGPEFLIYFQGTGAADDSGLPNDRFFAVRPEGSVSTLKIQRTERGDSAVYLCASSLGAYNEQFFGPGTRLTVL.